The present T cell receptor (beta chain) was sequenced within a study of beta chain features in type 1 diabetes. Across the whole study: Sorted cell examination encompassed roughly 110,000,000 cells across all samples.

The sequenced template was cDNA made from the entire isolated RNA. Profiling relied on immunoSEQ multiplex PCR, and the TCRdb table lists in-frame clones only, not all of them. The data hold roughly 220,000 clones, with more than 15% observed a single time. V shed 6 bases, J shed 1 base, and the junction held 8 bases outside the gene matches. The germline V gene encodes CDR1 MNHEY and CDR2 SMNVEV (reference sequence). This CDR3 has 16 amino acids. This clone showed up just a few times. The target antigen is unknown. General study results and limits: TCRB CDR3 length was moderately but significantly reduced in all four CD4+ subsets of Type 1 diabetes patients. Compared to healthy donors, patients appeared to have naive, central memory and Treg TCRB repertoires that were more alike. Any HLA type influence on TCRB rearrangement was left unresolved here.

Material: naive CD4+ T cells from blood. The chain is built from TRBV27 and TRBJ2-2, with 7 positions matching TRBD1. The clonotype comes from a man aged 25 to 40 with type 1 diabetes. CDR3 sequence: CASRLLGQQNTGELFF. The CDR3 DNA reads as TGTGCCAGCAGATTGCTGGGACAGCAGAACACCGGGGAGCTGTTTTTT.